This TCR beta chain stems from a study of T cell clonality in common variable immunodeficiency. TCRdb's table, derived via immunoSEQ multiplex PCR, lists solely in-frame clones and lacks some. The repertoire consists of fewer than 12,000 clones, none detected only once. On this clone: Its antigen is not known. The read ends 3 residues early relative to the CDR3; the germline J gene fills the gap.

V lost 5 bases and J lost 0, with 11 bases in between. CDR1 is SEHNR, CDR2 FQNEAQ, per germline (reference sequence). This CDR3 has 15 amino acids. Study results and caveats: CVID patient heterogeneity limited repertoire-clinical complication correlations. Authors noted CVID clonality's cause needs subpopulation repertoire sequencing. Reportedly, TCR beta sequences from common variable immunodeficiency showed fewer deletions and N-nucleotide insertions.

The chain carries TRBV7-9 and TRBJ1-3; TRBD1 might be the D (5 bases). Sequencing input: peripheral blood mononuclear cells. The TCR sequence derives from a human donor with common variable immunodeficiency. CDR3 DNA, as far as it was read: TGTGCCAGCAGCCCAAGGGGCAGCTCTGGAAACACC. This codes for CASSPRGSSGNT. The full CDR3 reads CASSPRGSSGNTIYF.